This entry lists 16 T cell receptor beta chains sequenced from one sample in a study of blood T cell repertoires in COVID-19. The data were produced by immunoSEQ multiplex PCR, yet TCRdb's version contains in-frame clones alone and is incomplete. In the table there are approximately 400,000 clones, 88% of which are singletons. Specimen: PBMCs or T cells enriched from blood (not recorded which). These receptors came from a woman between 18 and 29 years old who had recovered from COVID-19.

The V call is TRBV29-1, the J call TRBJ1-1, with 7 nucleotides matching TRBD1. In germline, CDR1 is SQVTM, CDR2 ANQGSEA. The V segment lost 2 bases and the J segment 10 bases; nucleotides outside the gene matches: 7. This CDR3 has 12 amino acids. CDR3 sequence reads: CSVERDRAGAFF. The DNA for the CDR3 is TGCAGCGTTGAACGAGACAGGGCCGGAGCTTTCTTT.

The rearrangement joins TRBV4-1 to TRBJ2-5; weak D call: TRBD1 (6 bases). This CDR3 spans 15 amino acids. Trimming took 1 base from V and 0 from J, leaving 9 bases between them. Germline CDR1 and CDR2: MGHRA and YSYEKL. CDR3 nucleotides: TGCGCCAGCAGCCAAGGTCAGGGGAACCAAGAGACCCAGTACTTC. Translation gives CASSQGQGNQETQYF.

This clone has only one observation. This chain uses TRBV5-6 with TRBJ1-2; possible D gene TRBD1, 5 bases. Germline CDR1 reads SGHDT; CDR2 reads YYEEEE. This CDR3 spans 12 amino acids. V lost 2 bases and J lost 10, with 12 bases in between. CDR3 in DNA: TGTGCCAGCAGCTTAAGGGGCACGATCTACACCTTC. It codes for CASSLRGTIYTF.

This chain joins TRBV13 and TRBJ1-4; perhaps TRBD1 as D (5 bases). The CDR3 length is 15 residues. Germline V gene data show CDR1 as PRHDT and CDR2 as FYEKMQ (reference sequence). V lost 2 bases to trimming and J lost 8 bases, with 15 bases between them. CDR3 DNA: TGTGCCAGCAGCTTAATGGGAGGGGTTTTAGAAAAACTGTTTTTT. Translated: CASSLMGGVLEKLFF.

This sequence joins TRBV24-1 and TRBJ2-3, with TRBD2 matching 10 bases. The germline V gene has CDR1 KGHDR and CDR2 SFDVKD. V dropped 7 bases and J dropped 5; count of bases not matched to a gene: 8. The CDR3 contains 15 residues. The CDR3, as DNA: TGTGCCACCAGGCAGCGGGGGGGCGGGCAAGATACGCAGTATTTT. This codes for CATRQRGGGQDTQYF.

This sequence joins TRBV14 and TRBJ2-7, with D tentatively TRBD2 (5 bases). This CDR3 has 18 amino acids. Germline V gene sequence: CDR1 SGHDN, CDR2 FVKESK. Trimming took off 4 bases at V and 2 bases at J, with 24 bases between the two ends. The CDR3 DNA sequence: TGTGCCAGCAGCCCCCAGCGAGGGAGAGGGAAAGGGCCCTACGAGCAGTACTTC. This translates into CASSPQRGRGKGPYEQYF.

This chain links TRBV6-5 with TRBJ1-1; D uncertain. Trimming took off 4 bases at V and 12 bases at J, with 9 bases between the two ends. This CDR3 region has 10 residues. CDR1 and CDR2 from the germline V gene are MNHEY and SVGAGI. As DNA, the CDR3 is TGTGCCAGCAGTTGGCAGGTTACTTTCTTT. This gives the protein CASSWQVTFF.

V gene TRBV3-1 (or the pseudogene TRBV3-2) combines with J gene TRBJ1-4, with 8 positions matching TRBD1. Losses at the gene ends were 3 bases for V and 7 bases for J; bases not matched to a gene: 7. The CDR3 covers 15 residues. CDR1 is LGHDT and CDR2 is YNNKEL in the germline V gene (reference sequence). The CDR3 spells CASSHRGPLGEKLFF. The CDR3 DNA sequence: TGTGCCAGCAGCCACAGGGGGCCCCTAGGTGAAAAACTGTTTTTT.

By share, this clone ranks as medium-sized. The DNA of the CDR3 is TGTGCCAGCAGCCTAACGACAGGGGGCAATCAGCCCCAGCATTTT. Protein sequence: CASSLTTGGNQPQHF. This chain connects TRBV6-4 to TRBJ1-5; TRBD1 aligns across 8 bases. CDR3 size: 15 residues. Per the germline V gene, CDR1 is MRHNA and CDR2 is SNTAGT. V gave up 6 bases and J gave up 2 bases; unmatched junction bases: 6.

J is TRBJ2-5 and V is TRBV7-9; D is perhaps TRBD2 (6 bases). Germline CDR1 and CDR2: SEHNR and FQNEAQ (reference sequence). This CDR3 region has 16 residues. V dropped 5 bases and J dropped 0 bases, with 16 bases sitting between them. CDR3: CASSPHLAGYQETQYF. CDR3 sequence (DNA): TGTGCCAGCAGCCCCCACTTGGCGGGGTACCAAGAGACCCAGTACTTC. Full variable domain (outside the CDR3, taken from reference TRBV7-9 and TRBJ2-5): DTGVSQNPRHKITKRGQNVTFRCDPISEHNRLYWYRQTLGQGPEFLTYFQNEAQLEKSRLLSDRFSAERPKGSFSTLEIQRTEQGDSAMYLCASSPHLAGYQETQYFGPGTRLLVL.

The rearrangement joins TRBV11-2 to TRBJ1-2; TRBD1 aligns across 11 bases. There are 15 residues in the CDR3. With V trimmed by 3 bases and J by 5 bases, 5 bases remained unmatched. In germline, CDR1 is SGHAT, CDR2 FQNNGV. CDR3 protein: CASSFGTGGDYGYTF. In DNA form, the CDR3 reads TGTGCCAGCAGCTTCGGGACAGGGGGAGATTATGGCTACACCTTC.

As concerns this clone: At the DNA level, this CDR3 is encoded by other sequences in the same sample as well. The J gene is TRBJ1-5, the V gene TRBV4-1; weak D call: TRBD1 (5 bases). Germline CDR1 MGHRA, CDR2 YSYEKL. V lost 6 bases to trimming and J lost 5 bases, with 11 bases between them. The CDR3 sequence is 13 residues long. The CDR3: CASSLGGYQPQHF. The CDR3 DNA reads TGCGCCAGCAGTCTGGGGGGGTATCAGCCCCAGCATTTT.

This chain joins TRBV21-1 and TRBJ1-4; the table's D call of TRBD1 was not tested on the DNA. TRBV21-1 is flagged as a pseudogene. CDR3 size: 18 residues. The CDR3 region is CASIQLGQQTYGGEKLFF. CDR3 nucleotides: TGTGCCAGCATCCAATTGGGACAGCAAACATACGGGGGTGAAAAACTGTTTTTT.

The chain has TRBV14 and TRBJ2-5; D possibly corresponds to TRBD2 (5 bases). The V gene lost 4 bases and the J gene lost 5 bases, with 17 bases spanning the gap. The CDR3 is made up of 15 amino acids. Germline assignment: CDR1 SGHDN and CDR2 FVKESK. The CDR3 reads CASSLRASGRETQYF. The CDR3 nucleotides are TGTGCCAGCAGCCTGAGGGCCTCTGGCAGGGAGACCCAGTACTTC.

The chain combines TRBV9 with TRBJ1-1, with TRBD1 matching 7 bases. V lost 3 bases and J lost 7; bases outside the gene matches: 3. CDR1 and CDR2 (germline): SGDLS, YYNGEE. The CDR3 sequence is 12 residues long. CDR3 region: CASSGGTDEAFF. The CDR3 DNA reads TGTGCCAGCAGCGGTGGGACAGATGAAGCTTTCTTT.

This chain uses TRBV30 with TRBJ1-5, with 7 nucleotides matching TRBD1. The V gene's germline CDR1 is GTSNPN and CDR2 SVGIG (reference sequence). After removal of 3 bases from V and 3 bases from J, the junction contained 8 bases not matched to a gene. The CDR3 extends over 15 amino acids. The CDR3 nucleotides are TGTGCCTGGAGAGAGGCAGGGGGGACCAATCAGCCCCAGCATTTT. This translates into CAWREAGGTNQPQHF.